The clone carrying this T cell receptor beta chain was seen many times. TCRdb independently ran MiXCR on the reads; one entry per CDR3 protein. This sample has about 50,000 distinct CDR3 sequences, with under 8.5% found just once. This record belongs to a study of patients with pleural tuberculosis. The sequence derives from a human donor with pleural tuberculosis.

The CDR3 bases are TGTGCCAGCAGCGCCGGGACAGGGGACAATGAGCAGTTCTTC. The encoded protein is CASSAGTGDNEQFF. The V gene is TRBV9, the J gene TRBJ2-1, with TRBD1 matching 10 bases. The length of the CDR3 is 14 residues. The V segment lost 3 bases and the J segment 5 bases; nucleotides outside the gene matches: 2. From germline, CDR1 is SGDLS and CDR2 YYNGEE.